This entry is about one TCR beta chain. The data originate from a study of blood T cell repertoires in COVID-19. Produced via immunoSEQ multiplex PCR; TCRdb's table is partial and in-frame only. The sample holds about 310,000 clones, 70% to 90% seen once. Germline CDR1 is SEHNR and CDR2 is FQNEAQ (reference sequence). Trimming cost V 5 bases and J 7 bases; bases outside gene matches: 8. The CDR3 contains 14 residues. The TCR sequence derives from a woman aged 40 to 50 who had recovered from COVID-19. Sequences were obtained from PBMCs or T cells enriched from blood (not recorded which). This chain connects TRBV7-9 to TRBJ2-3, with 8 bases identical to TRBD1. CDR3 region: CASSLDRVVNTQYF. CDR3 bases: TGTGCCAGCAGCCTGGACAGGGTGGTAAATACGCAGTATTTT.